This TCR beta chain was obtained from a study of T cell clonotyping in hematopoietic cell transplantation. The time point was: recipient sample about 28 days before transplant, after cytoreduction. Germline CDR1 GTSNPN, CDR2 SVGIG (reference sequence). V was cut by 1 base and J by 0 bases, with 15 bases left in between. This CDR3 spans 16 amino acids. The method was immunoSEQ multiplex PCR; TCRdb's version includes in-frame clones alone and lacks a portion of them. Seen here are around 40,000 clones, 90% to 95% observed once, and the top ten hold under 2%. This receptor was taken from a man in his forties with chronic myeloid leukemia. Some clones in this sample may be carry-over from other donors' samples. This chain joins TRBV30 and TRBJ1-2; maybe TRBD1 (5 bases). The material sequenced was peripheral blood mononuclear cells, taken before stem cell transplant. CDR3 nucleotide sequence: TGTGCCTGGAGTGCCCTCGGGGAGGGGCCTAACTATGGCTACACCTTC. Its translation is CAWSALGEGPNYGYTF.